These 17 T cell receptor beta chains were sequenced from one sample in a study of blood T cell repertoires in COVID-19. Libraries were prepared by immunoSEQ multiplex PCR; TCRdb keeps only in-frame clonotypes and omits some of them. The table includes roughly 78,000 clones, 83% detected once. Sequencing was carried out using peripheral blood. The origin of the receptors is a woman at least 80 years old with acute or convalescent COVID-19.

The genes are TRBV18 and TRBJ2-1; possible D gene TRBD2, 5 bases. CDR1 is KGHSH and CDR2 is LQKENI in the germline V gene. This CDR3 region has 15 residues. V gave up 1 base and J gave up 7 bases, with 14 bases separating them. The CDR3 sequence: CASSPLSGVGNEQFF. The CDR3 DNA is TGTGCCAGCTCACCACTTTCCGGGGTCGGAAATGAGCAGTTCTTC. Looking up the rest from reference TRBV18 and TRBJ2-1 gives the full variable domain: NAGVMQNPRHLVRRRGQEARLRCSPMKGHSHVYWYRQLPEEGLKFMVYLQKENIIDESGMPKERFSAEFPKEGPSILRIQQVVRGDSAAYFCASSPLSGVGNEQFFGPGTRLTVL.

This chain connects TRBV11-2 to TRBJ2-1, with 8 bases aligning to TRBD2. The V segment lost 5 bases and the J segment 5 bases; nucleotides outside the gene matches: 11. The CDR3 spans 16 residues. Germline V gives CDR1 SGHAT, CDR2 FQNNGV. The CDR3, as DNA: TGTGCCAGCAGCCCTTCGATGGCGGGGGGACACAATGAGCAGTTCTTC. It encodes CASSPSMAGGHNEQFF.

The V and J genes are TRBV5-1 and TRBJ2-5; 10 nucleotides align to TRBD2. The J segment lost 1 base and the V segment lost 3 bases, leaving 3 bases of the junction unmatched. CDR1 is SGHRS, CDR2 YFSETQ, per germline. The CDR3 is 15 residues long. CDR3 loop: CASSSSGSIQETQYF. The CDR3 region has the DNA TGCGCCAGCAGCTCTAGCGGGAGCATCCAAGAGACCCAGTACTTC.

Here the CDR3 DNA reads TGTGCCAGCAGCACCGCCAGGGCGGGGGGGCCTCAAGAGACCCAGTACTTC. Amino acid sequence: CASSTARAGGPQETQYF. This chain uses TRBV3-1 (or the pseudogene TRBV3-2) with TRBJ2-5; 9 bases map to TRBD2. Trimming took 5 bases from V and 2 from J; bases not matched to a gene: 12. The germline V gene has CDR1 LGHDT and CDR2 YNNKEL (reference sequence). This CDR3 contains 17 residues.

This sequence joins TRBV5-4 and TRBJ1-3; D is perhaps TRBD1 (6 bases). CDR1 and CDR2 from the germline V gene are SGHNT and YYREEE (reference sequence). The V gene lost 2 bases and the J gene lost 3 bases, with 12 bases spanning the gap. The CDR3 length is 15 residues. CDR3 coding DNA: TGTGCCAGCAGCTTACCCGGACAGTTTGGAAACACCATATATTTT. This codes for CASSLPGQFGNTIYF.

The rearrangement uses TRBV5-6 and TRBJ2-1; 8 positions agree with TRBD2. CDR3 length: 18 residues. The ends lost 2 bases at V and 0 bases at J; junction bases unmatched: 10. Per the germline V gene, CDR1 is SGHDT and CDR2 is YYEEEE. The chain's CDR3 is CASSFTGGGGSSYNEQFF. The CDR3, as DNA: TGTGCCAGCAGCTTCACGGGAGGGGGAGGAAGCTCCTACAATGAGCAGTTCTTC.

This chain links TRBV27 with TRBJ2-7; TRBD2 is a possible D gene (5 bases). V gave up 3 bases and J gave up 5 bases, with 14 bases separating them. CDR3 size: 14 residues. The germline V gene has CDR1 MNHEY and CDR2 SMNVEV (reference sequence). CDR3 DNA: TGTGCCAGCAGTTTCGCTTCGGGAATCAACGAGCAGTACTTC. This encodes CASSFASGINEQYF.

V gene TRBV11-1 combines with J gene TRBJ1-2, with TRBD1 identical over 10 bases. The CDR3 runs to 16 residues. The V and J ends lost 3 bases and 5 bases, in that order; junction bases with no gene match: 9. Germline CDR1 SGHAT, CDR2 FQDESV (reference sequence). CDR3 in amino acids: CASSLTGGDRNYGYTF. The CDR3 bases are TGTGCCAGCAGCTTGACAGGGGGCGACCGAAATTATGGCTACACCTTC.

The chain joins TRBV7-9 to TRBJ2-5, with D perhaps TRBD2 (5 bases). This CDR3 region has 18 residues. Germline V gene lookup returns CDR1 SEHNR and CDR2 FQNEAQ (reference sequence). V was shortened by 5 bases and J by 2 bases, with 24 bases between the two germline ends. The CDR3 coding sequence is TGTGCCAGCAGCCCGAGGCGGCTACTTACAAGCGGACAAGAGACCCAGTACTTC. Amino acid sequence: CASSPRRLLTSGQETQYF. The full variable domain, rest sourced from reference TRBV7-9 and TRBJ2-5, is DTGVSQNPRHKITKRGQNVTFRCDPISEHNRLYWYRQTLGQGPEFLTYFQNEAQLEKSRLLSDRFSAERPKGSFSTLEIQRTEQGDSAMYLCASSPRRLLTSGQETQYFGPGTRLLVL.

The chain carries TRBV25-1 and TRBJ1-2; no definite D call. Germline V gene lookup returns CDR1 MGHDK and CDR2 SYGVNS. CDR3 length equals 11 residues. Deletions cut 3 bases from V and 5 bases from J, with 4 bases between. CDR3: CASSETYGYTF. CDR3 nucleotide sequence: TGTGCCAGCAGTGAGACATATGGCTACACCTTC.

The genes are TRBV24-1 and TRBJ1-1, with D perhaps matching TRBD1 (6 bases). Deletions cut 6 bases from V and 2 bases from J, with 9 bases between. Looked up from germline, CDR1 is KGHDR and CDR2 is SFDVKD. The CDR3 runs to 13 residues. The CDR3 loop is CATSTGPNTEAFF. The DNA of the CDR3 is TGTGCCACCAGTACAGGGCCAAACACTGAAGCTTTCTTT.

The V and J genes are TRBV3-1 (or the pseudogene TRBV3-2) and TRBJ2-2; D remains ambiguous. CDR1 and CDR2 (germline): LGHDT, YNNKEL (reference sequence). The CDR3 contains 11 residues. The ends were cut back, 4 bases at V and 9 bases at J, with 6 bases in the middle. Here the CDR3 DNA reads TGTGCCAGCAGCCCCAGTCGGGAGCTGTTTTTT. Its protein product is CASSPSRELFF.

The chain has TRBV24-1 and TRBJ2-2; 9 bases match TRBD2. With V trimmed by 4 bases and J by 1 base, 6 bases remained unmatched. The CDR3 runs to 17 residues. Germline CDR1 reads KGHDR; CDR2 reads SFDVKD. CDR3 in amino acids: CATSEASGVKNTGELFF. DNA of the CDR3: TGTGCCACCAGTGAGGCTAGCGGGGTAAAGAACACCGGGGAGCTGTTTTTT.

J is TRBJ2-2 and V is TRBV7-3; 7 bases align to TRBD2. V lost 6 bases, J lost 1 base, and 8 bases stayed unmatched. The CDR3 consists of 16 residues. Germline CDR1 and CDR2: SGHTA and FQGTGA. In nucleotides, the CDR3 is TGTGCCAGCAGTAATATACCGGGAGGGAACACCGGGGAGCTGTTTTTT. Translated: CASSNIPGGNTGELFF.

The V gene is TRBV10-3, the J gene TRBJ1-3; no reliable D call. Germline V CDR1 and CDR2: ENHRY, SYGVKD. The CDR3 has 13 residues. Deletions cut 11 bases from V and 8 bases from J, with 19 bases between. Here the CDR3 reads CAAHGGNRDTIYF. Written as DNA, the CDR3 is TGTGCCGCCCACGGAGGGAATAGGGACACCATATATTTT.

The chain employs TRBV6-5 and TRBJ1-1; D is undetermined. Trimming pared 4 bases from V and 1 base from J, leaving 13 bases between. Germline V gene lookup returns CDR1 MNHEY and CDR2 SVGAGI. This CDR3 has 15 amino acids. The CDR3 protein is CASSSLKSGNTEAFF. Written as DNA, the CDR3 is TGTGCCAGCAGTTCTCTAAAGTCAGGGAACACTGAAGCTTTCTTT.

The table lists this clone with a few counts. The chain is built from TRBV15 and TRBJ2-1, with D maybe TRBD1 (7 bases). V lost 0 bases, J lost 6 bases, and 18 bases lay in between. Germline V gene data show CDR1 as LNHNV and CDR2 as YYDKDF (reference sequence). This CDR3 is built from 17 residues. The CDR3 reads CATSRDLTSQGGNEQFF. The CDR3 coding sequence is TGTGCCACCAGCAGAGATTTGACTTCCCAGGGGGGCAATGAGCAGTTCTTC. The complete variable domain, with remaining parts taken from reference TRBV15 and TRBJ2-1, reads DAMVIQNPRYQVTQFGKPVTLSCSQTLNHNVMYWYQQKSSQAPKLLFHYYDKDFNNEADTPDNFQSRRPNTSFCFLDIRSPGLGDTAMYLCATSRDLTSQGGNEQFFGPGTRLTVL.